The sample holds a few counts of the clone carrying this T cell receptor beta chain. Its antigen is undetermined. TCRdb ran MiXCR on the 5' RACE reads and lists one entry per CDR3 protein. Of about 920,000 distinct CDR3 sequences in the sample, 9% to 15% are singletons; the top ten hold around 1.6%. This sample was taken from a study of identical twins. Regarding the study as a whole: Fewer insertions were carried by abundant cord blood beta clonotypes, but none was seen in memory repertoires. Cross-sectional statistics, not tracking of the same donors, supported the conclusions. Compared with unrelated sharing, twin-shared out-of-frame alpha sequences had more low-probability sequences.

The CDR3 totals 14 residues. Germline values: CDR1 SGHAT, CDR2 FQNNGV. Trimming shortened V by 0 bases and J by 6 bases, and 8 bases separated the two germline ends. Donors were all healthy Caucasians. The same data also went into a second study, on yellow fever vaccine responses in identical twins.

The gene calls are TRBV11-2 and TRBJ2-2; the D is unclear. The sample comprised PBMCs. The clonotype comes from a woman aged 18 to 35 in good health. CDR3 in amino acids: CASSLEGVAGELFF. The DNA of the CDR3 is TGTGCCAGCAGCTTAGAGGGTGTAGCCGGGGAGCTGTTTTTT.